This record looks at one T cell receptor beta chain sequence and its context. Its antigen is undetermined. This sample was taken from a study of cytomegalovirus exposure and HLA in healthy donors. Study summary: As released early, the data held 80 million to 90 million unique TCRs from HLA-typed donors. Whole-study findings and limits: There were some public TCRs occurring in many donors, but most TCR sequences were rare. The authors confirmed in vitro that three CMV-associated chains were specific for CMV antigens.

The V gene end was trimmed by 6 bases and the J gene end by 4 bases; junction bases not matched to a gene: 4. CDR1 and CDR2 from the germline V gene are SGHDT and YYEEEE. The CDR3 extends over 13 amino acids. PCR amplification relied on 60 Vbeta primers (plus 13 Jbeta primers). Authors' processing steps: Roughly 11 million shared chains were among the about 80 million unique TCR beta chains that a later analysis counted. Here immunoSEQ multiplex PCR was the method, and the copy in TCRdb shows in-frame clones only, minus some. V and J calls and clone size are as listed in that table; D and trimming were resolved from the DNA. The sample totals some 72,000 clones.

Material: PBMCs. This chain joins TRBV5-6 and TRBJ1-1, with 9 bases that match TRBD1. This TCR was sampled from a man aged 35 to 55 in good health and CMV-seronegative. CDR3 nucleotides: TGTGCCAGCAACTCGGACAGGGGCACTGAAGCTTTCTTT. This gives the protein CASNSDRGTEAFF.